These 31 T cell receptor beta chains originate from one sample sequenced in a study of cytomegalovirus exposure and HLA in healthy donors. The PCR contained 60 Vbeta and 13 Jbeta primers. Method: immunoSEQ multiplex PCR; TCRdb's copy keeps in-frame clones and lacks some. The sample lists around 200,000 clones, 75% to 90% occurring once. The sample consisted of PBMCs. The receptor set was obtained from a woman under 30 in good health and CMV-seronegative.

The CDR3 DNA reads TGTGCCAGCAGCCAACAGGGAAATCAGCCCCAGCATTTT. It codes for CASSQQGNQPQHF. This rearrangement joins TRBV27 to TRBJ1-5; a weak D match, TRBD1 (6 bases). Trimming left V 6 bases short and J 4 bases short, with 10 bases between. The germline V gene encodes CDR1 MNHEY and CDR2 SMNVEV (reference sequence). CDR3 length equals 13 residues.

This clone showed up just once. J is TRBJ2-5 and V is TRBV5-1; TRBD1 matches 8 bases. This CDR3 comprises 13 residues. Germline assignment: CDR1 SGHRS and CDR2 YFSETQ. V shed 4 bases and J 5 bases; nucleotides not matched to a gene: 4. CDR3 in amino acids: CASSGDRGETQYF. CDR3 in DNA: TGCGCCAGCAGCGGCGACAGGGGCGAGACCCAGTACTTC.

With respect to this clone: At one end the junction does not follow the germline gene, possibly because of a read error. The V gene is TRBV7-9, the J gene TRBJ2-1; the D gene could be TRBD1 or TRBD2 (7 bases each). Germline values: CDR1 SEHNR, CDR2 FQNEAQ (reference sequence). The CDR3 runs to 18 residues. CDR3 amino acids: CSSSLGGGSGTAYNEQFF. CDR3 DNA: TGTTCCAGCAGCTTAGGGGGCGGGAGCGGTACCGCCTACAATGAGCAGTTCTTC. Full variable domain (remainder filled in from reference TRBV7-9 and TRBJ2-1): DTGVSQNPRHKITKRGQNVTFRCDPISEHNRLYWYRQTLGQGPEFLTYFQNEAQLEKSRLLSDRFSAERPKGSFSTLEIQRTEQGDSAMYLCSSSLGGGSGTAYNEQFFGPGTRLTVL.

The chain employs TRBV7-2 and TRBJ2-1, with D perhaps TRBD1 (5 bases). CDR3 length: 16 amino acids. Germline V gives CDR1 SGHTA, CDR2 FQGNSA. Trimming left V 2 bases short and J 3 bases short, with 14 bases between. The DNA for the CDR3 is TGTGCCAGCAGCTTACTATCTCCGACAGTCTACAATGAGCAGTTCTTC. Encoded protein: CASSLLSPTVYNEQFF. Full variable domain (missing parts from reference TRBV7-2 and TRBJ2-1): GAGVSQSPSNKVTEKGKDVELRCDPISGHTALYWYRQSLGQGLEFLIYFQGNSAPDKSGLPSDRFSAERTGGSVSTLTIQRTQQEDSAVYLCASSLLSPTVYNEQFFGPGTRLTVL.

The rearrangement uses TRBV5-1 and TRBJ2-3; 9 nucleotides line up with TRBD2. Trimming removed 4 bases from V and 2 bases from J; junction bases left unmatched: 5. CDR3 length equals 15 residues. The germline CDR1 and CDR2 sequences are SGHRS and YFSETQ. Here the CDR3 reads CASSGSGGNTDTQYF. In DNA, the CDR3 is TGCGCCAGCAGCGGGAGCGGGGGGAACACAGATACGCAGTATTTT.

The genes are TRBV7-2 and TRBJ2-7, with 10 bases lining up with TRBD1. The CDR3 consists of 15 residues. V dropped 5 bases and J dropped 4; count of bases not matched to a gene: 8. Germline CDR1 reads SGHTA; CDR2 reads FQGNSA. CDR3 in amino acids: CASSTRGDRGYEQYF. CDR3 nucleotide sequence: TGTGCCAGCAGCACTCGGGGGGACAGGGGATACGAGCAGTACTTC.

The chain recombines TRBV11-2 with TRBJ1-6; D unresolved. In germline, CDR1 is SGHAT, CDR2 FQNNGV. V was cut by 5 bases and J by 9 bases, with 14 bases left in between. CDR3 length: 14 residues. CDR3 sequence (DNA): TGTGCCAGCAGCCCCACCCAGGAGGTTTCACCCCTCCACTTT. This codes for CASSPTQEVSPLHF.

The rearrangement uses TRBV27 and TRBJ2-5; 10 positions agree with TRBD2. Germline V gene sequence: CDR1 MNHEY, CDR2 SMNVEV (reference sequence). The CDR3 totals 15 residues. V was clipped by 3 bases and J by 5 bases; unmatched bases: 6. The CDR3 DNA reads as TGTGCCAGCAGTTTCAAGCGGGGGGGCTTGGAGACCCAGTACTTC. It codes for CASSFKRGGLETQYF.

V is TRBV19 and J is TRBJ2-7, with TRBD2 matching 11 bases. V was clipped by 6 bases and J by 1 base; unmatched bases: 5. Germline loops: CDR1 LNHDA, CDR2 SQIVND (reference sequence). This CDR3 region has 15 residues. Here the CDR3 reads CASSLTSGISYEQYF. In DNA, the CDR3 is TGTGCCAGTAGCCTGACTAGCGGGATTTCCTACGAGCAGTACTTC.

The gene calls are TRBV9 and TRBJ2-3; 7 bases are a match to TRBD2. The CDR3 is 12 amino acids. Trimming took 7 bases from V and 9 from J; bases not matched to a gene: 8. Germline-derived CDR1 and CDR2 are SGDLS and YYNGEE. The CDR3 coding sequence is TGTGCCAGCTCAGCCGGGACTACAACGCAGTATTTT. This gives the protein CASSAGTTTQYF. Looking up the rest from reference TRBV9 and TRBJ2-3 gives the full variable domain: DSGVTQTPKHLITATGQRVTLRCSPRSGDLSVYWYQQSLDQGLQFLIQYYNGEERAKGNILERFSAQQFPDLHSELNLSSLELGDSALYFCASSAGTTTQYFGPGTRLTVL.

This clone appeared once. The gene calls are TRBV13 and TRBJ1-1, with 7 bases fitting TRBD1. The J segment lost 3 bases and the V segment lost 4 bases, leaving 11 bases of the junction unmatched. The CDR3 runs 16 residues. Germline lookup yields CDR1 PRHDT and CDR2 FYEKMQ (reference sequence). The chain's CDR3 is CASSSTADRVDTEAFF. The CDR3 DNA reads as TGTGCCAGCAGCTCAACCGCCGACAGGGTGGACACTGAAGCTTTCTTT.

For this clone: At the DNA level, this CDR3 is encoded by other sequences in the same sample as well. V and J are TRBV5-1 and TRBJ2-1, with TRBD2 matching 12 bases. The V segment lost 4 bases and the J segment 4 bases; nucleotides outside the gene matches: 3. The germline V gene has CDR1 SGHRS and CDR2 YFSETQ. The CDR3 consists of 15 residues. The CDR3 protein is CASSRTSGTYNEQFF. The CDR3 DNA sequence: TGCGCCAGCAGCCGGACTAGCGGGACTTACAATGAGCAGTTCTTC.

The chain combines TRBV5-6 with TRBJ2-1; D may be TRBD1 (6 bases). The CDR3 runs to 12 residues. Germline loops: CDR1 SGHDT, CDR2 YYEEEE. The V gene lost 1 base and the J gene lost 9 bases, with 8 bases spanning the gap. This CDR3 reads CASSLQGLEQFF. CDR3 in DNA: TGTGCCAGCAGCTTGCAGGGGCTTGAGCAGTTCTTC.

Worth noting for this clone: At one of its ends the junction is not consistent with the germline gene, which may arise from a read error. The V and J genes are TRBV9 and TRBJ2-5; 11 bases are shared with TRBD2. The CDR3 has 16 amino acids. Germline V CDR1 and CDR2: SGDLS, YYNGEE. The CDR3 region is CASTVGSSGGRETQYF. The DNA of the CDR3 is TGTGCCAGCACCGTAGGTTCTAGCGGGGGGCGGGAGACCCAGTACTTC.

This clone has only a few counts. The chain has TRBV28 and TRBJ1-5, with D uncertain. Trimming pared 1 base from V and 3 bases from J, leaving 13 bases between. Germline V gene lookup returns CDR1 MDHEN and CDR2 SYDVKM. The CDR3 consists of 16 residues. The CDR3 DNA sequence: TGTGCCAGCAGTTTATTGGGCGGGTCCCTCAATCAGCCCCAGCATTTT. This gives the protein CASSLLGGSLNQPQHF.

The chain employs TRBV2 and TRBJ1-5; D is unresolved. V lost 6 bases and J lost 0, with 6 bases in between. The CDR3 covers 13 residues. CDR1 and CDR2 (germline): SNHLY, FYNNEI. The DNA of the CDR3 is TGTGCCAGCAGGCGAGATAGCAATCAGCCCCAGCATTTT. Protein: CASRRDSNQPQHF.

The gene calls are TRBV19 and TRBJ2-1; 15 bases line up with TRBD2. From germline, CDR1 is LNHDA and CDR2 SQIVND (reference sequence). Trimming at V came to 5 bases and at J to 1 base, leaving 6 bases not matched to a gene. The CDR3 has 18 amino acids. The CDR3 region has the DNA TGTGCCAGTAGTTCCAGGACTAGCGGGGGGGCGTCCTACAATGAGCAGTTCTTC. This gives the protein CASSSRTSGGASYNEQFF.

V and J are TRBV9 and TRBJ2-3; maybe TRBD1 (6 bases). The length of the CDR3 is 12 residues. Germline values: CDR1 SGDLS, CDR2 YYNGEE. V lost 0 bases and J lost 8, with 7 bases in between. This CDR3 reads CASSVGGGTQYF. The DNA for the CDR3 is TGTGCCAGCAGCGTAGGAGGGGGTACGCAGTATTTT.

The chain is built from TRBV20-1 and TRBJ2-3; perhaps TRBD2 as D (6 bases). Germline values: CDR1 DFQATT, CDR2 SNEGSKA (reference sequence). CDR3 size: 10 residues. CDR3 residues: CTAGSDTQYF. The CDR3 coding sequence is TGCACCGCGGGGAGTGATACGCAGTATTTT.

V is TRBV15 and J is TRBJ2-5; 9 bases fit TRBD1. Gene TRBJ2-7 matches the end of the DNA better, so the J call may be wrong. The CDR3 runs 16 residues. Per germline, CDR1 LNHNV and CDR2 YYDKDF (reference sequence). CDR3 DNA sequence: TGTGCCACCAGCAGAGATGTGGGGACAGGGAACCACGAGCAGTACTTC. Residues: CATSRDVGTGNHEQYF.

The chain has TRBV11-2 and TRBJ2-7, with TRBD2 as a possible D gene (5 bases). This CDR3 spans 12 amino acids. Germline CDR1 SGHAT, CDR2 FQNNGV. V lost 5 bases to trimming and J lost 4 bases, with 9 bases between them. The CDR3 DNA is TGTGCCAGCAGCAGGGAGTTTTACGAGCAGTACTTC. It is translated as CASSREFYEQYF.

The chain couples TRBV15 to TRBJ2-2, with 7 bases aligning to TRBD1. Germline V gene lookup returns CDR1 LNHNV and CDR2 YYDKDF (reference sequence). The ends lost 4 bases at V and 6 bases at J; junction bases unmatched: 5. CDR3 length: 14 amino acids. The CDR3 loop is CATSKVTGAGELFF. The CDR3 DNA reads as TGTGCCACCAGCAAGGTTACAGGGGCCGGGGAGCTGTTTTTT. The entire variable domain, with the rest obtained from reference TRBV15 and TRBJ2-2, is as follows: DAMVIQNPRYQVTQFGKPVTLSCSQTLNHNVMYWYQQKSSQAPKLLFHYYDKDFNNEADTPDNFQSRRPNTSFCFLDIRSPGLGDTAMYLCATSKVTGAGELFFGEGSRLTVL.

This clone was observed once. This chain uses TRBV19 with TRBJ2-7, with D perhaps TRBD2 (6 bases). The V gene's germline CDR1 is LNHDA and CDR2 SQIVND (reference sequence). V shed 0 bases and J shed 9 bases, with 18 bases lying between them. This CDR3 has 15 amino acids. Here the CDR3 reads CASSIDLGGLSGQYF. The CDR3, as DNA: TGTGCCAGTAGTATAGACTTGGGAGGACTATCTGGGCAGTACTTC.

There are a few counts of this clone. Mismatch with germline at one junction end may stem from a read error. This CDR3 is CASRLGSTRANTEAFF. In DNA form, the CDR3 reads TGCGCCAGCAGATTGGGCTCGACGAGGGCGAACACTGAAGCTTTCTTT. The V and J genes are TRBV5-1 and TRBJ1-1, with D hard to call. Germline V gene lookup returns CDR1 SGHRS and CDR2 YFSETQ. The CDR3 extends over 16 amino acids.

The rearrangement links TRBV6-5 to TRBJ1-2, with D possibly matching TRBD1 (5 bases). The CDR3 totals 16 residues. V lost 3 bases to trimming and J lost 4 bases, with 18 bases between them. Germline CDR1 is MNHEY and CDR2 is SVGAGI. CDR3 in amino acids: CASSYREQPGIYGYTF. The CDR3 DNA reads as TGTGCCAGCAGTTATAGAGAACAGCCAGGGATCTATGGCTACACCTTC.

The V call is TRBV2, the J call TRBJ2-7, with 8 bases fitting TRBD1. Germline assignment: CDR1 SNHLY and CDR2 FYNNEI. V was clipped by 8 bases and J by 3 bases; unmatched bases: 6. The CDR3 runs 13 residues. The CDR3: CASAQDRGYEQYF. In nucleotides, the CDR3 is TGTGCCAGCGCCCAAGACAGGGGCTACGAGCAGTACTTC.

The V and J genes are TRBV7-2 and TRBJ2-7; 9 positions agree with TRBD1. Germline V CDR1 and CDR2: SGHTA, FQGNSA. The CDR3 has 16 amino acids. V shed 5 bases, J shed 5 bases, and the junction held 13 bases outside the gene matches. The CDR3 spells CASSHRGDRVLNEQYF. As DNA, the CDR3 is TGTGCCAGCAGCCACCGGGGGGACAGGGTTCTCAACGAGCAGTACTTC.

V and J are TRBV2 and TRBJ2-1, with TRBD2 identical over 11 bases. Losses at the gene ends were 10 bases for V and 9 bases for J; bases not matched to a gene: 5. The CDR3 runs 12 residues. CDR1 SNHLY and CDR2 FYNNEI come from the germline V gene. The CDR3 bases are TGTGCCACTACCGGGACTAGCGGTGAGCAGTTCTTC. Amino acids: CATTGTSGEQFF.

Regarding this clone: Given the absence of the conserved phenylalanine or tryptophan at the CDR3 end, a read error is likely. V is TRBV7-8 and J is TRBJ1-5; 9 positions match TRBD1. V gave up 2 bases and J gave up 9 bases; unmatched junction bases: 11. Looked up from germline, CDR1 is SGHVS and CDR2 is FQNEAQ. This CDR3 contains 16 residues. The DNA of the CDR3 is TGTGCCAGCAGCTTAAGCCGGGACAGGGTAACACGGCCCCAGCATTCT. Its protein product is CASSLSRDRVTRPQHS.

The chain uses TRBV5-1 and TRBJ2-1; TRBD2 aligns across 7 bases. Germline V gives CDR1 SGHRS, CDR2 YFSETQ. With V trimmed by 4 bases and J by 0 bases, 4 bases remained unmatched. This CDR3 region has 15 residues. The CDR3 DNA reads TGCGCCAGCAGCAAGCGGGGATACTCCTACAATGAGCAGTTCTTC. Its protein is CASSKRGYSYNEQFF. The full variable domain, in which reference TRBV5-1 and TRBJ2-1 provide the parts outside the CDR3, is KAGVTQTPRYLIKTRGQQVTLSCSPISGHRSVSWYQQTPGQGLQFLFEYFSETQRNKGNFPGRFSGRQFSNSRSEMNVSTLELGDSALYLCASSKRGYSYNEQFFGPGTRLTVL.

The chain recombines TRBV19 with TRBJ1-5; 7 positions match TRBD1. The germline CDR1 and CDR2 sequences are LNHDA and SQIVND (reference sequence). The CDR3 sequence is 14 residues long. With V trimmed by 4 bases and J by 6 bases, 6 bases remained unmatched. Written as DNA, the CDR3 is TGTGCCAGTAGTACGGACAGGCATCGTCAGCCCCAGCATTTT. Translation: CASSTDRHRQPQHF.